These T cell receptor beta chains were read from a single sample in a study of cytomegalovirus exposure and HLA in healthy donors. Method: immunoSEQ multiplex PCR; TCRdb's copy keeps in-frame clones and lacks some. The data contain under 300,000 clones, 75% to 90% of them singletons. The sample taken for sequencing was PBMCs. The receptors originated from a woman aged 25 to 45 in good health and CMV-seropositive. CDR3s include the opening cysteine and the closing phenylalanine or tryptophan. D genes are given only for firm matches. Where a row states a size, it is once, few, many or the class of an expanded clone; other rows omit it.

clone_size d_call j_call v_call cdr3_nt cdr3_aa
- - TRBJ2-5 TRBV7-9 TGTGCCAGCAGCTTAGCCAGACTAATCCAAGAGACCCAGTACTTC CASSLARLIQETQYF
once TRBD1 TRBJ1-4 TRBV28 TGTGCCAGCATCCCCGGGACAGGGGAGGAAAAACTGTTTTTT CASIPGTGEEKLFF
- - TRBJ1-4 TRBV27 TGTGCCAGCAGTTTAAGCGGGACTAATGAAAAACTGTTTTTT CASSLSGTNEKLFF
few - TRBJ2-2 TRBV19 TGTGCCAGCACTTTCCTGGGGGGATTGAACACCGGGGAGCTGTTTTTT CASTFLGGLNTGELFF
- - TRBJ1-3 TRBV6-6 TGTGCCAGCAAGGGGGGCAGCGGGAAGGGTACCATATATTTT CASKGGSGKGTIYF
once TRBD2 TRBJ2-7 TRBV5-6 TGTGCCAGCAGCTGGGTTAAGAAGCGGGAAAACGAGCAGTACTTC CASSWVKKRENEQYF
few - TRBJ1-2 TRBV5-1 TGCGCCAGCAGCTTGGGCACCATCACGGATGGCTACACCTTC CASSLGTITDGYTF
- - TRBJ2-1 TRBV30 TGTGCCTGGAGTGTAGAGGTGATCTACAATGAGCAGTTCTTC CAWSVEVIYNEQFF
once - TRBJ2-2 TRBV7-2 TGTGCCAGCAGCTTATTCACAGCGAACACCGGGGAGCTGTTTTTT CASSLFTANTGELFF
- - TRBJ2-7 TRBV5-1 TGCGCCAGCAGCTTGGCCGTGGTGGGGGCCCCCTACGAGCAGTACTTC CASSLAVVGAPYEQYF
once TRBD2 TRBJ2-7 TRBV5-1 TGCGCCAGCAGCTTGGGGACTAGCGGGAGTTCTGGCGACGAGCAGTACTTC CASSLGTSGSSGDEQYF
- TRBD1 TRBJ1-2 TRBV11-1 TGTGCCAGCAGCTTCGTAGGACAGGGACTCTATGGCTACACCTTC CASSFVGQGLYGYTF
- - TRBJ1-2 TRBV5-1 TGCGCCAGCAGCCGGGGGGGCGGGGACGGCTATGGCTACACCTTC CASSRGGGDGYGYTF
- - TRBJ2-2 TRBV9 TGTGCCAGCAGCGTAGCTACGCGATCCGGGGAGCTGTTTTTT CASSVATRSGELFF
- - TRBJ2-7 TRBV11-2 TGTGCCAGCAGCTTAGATGCAATTGGGCTGCTCGAGCAGTACTTC CASSLDAIGLLEQYF
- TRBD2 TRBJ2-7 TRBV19 TGTGCCAGTAGCAATGGACTAGAGGCCTACGAGCAGTACTTC CASSNGLEAYEQYF
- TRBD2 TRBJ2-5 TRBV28 TGTGCCAGCAGTGGGGGGGTATTGGAGACCCAGTACTTC CASSGGVLETQYF
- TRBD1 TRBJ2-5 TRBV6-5 TGTGCCAGCAGCCTAGGACAGGTCCAAGAGACCCAGTACTTC CASSLGQVQETQYF
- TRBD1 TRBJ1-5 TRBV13 TGTGCCAGCAGCTCGTCTTCAGGGGGCTTCCTCAATCAGCCCCAGCATTTT CASSSSSGGFLNQPQHF
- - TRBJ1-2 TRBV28 TGTGCCAGCAGTTCCCCCGGGGGGACTAACTATGGCTACACCTTC CASSSPGGTNYGYTF